The present T cell receptor (beta chain) was sequenced within a study of T cell responses to AZD1222 COVID-19 vaccine (dated by TCRdb to the early 2020s). In the study overall: A total of 233 trial participants underwent TCR sequencing, of whom around 200 received two doses of AZD1222 and approximately 25 received two doses of the MenACWY control vaccine. Enrollment into the trials was organized by age into subgroups of 18-55, 56-69 and 70-plus years, and those subgroups contained around 150, 28 and 57 TCR-sequenced participants, respectively.

Overall study outcomes, separate from this receptor: Conclusions about previously exposed vaccinees are limited because only five to seven AZD1222 recipients were SARS-CoV-2 seropositive at baseline. Most participants were white British and females outnumbered males, and the authors suggested that clonal diversity may have been underestimated. After two AZD1222 doses, both the breadth and the depth of spike-specific TCRs were significantly higher than at day 0 and than in MenACWY recipients. The whole spike protein was spanned by vaccine-associated CD4 TCRs, and dominant responses were seen in regions 160-218 and 743-854. Because no day 14 peak-response samples were available, the repertoires could be characterized only after the peak T cell response. In the small 56-69-year group, the increase in depth fell short of significance, most likely because of low power. Nearly half of unique spike-specific TCRs reportedly recognized epitopes outside regions mutated in the B.1.351 and B.1.1.7 variants.

The CDR3 regions of human TCRbeta chains were analyzed by immunosequencing. Under the source paper's analysis protocol: Repertoire TCRs were checked for matches against a reference library of SARS-CoV-2-specific TCRs that had been generated using the MIRA antigen-specificity platform. Breadth was defined as the fraction of unique TCRs that were SARS-CoV-2-associated, and depth was defined as the fraction of total T cells that were SARS-CoV-2-associated. Using the MIRA data, each spike-specific TCR was mapped to the spike region that the TCR reacts to and placed in a CD4 or CD8 class. Log10-transformed breadth and depth values were compared by one-way ANOVA with Sidak's multiple comparisons tests. What TCRdb holds here is the immuneACCESS table cut down to in-frame rearrangements. Part of the clones is not present; checked against another copy, under half of the missing clones reflect an unresolved V gene, and the others are unexplained. V, J and clone size derive from that table, while D and trimming were established from the DNA sequence. The table for this sample lists 150,000 to 200,000 clones; approximately 90% of them were counted only once. Of the sample, 1% to 1.5% is held by the ten largest clones.

The time point label here, explained by the study, means: about 28 days (+/-7) after the second vaccine dose. AZD1222 recipients with second doses at about 4 weeks or about 12 weeks were pooled, because spike-specific TCR depth and breadth did not differ between schedules. Vaccinee samples were obtained from the UK trials COV001 and COV002, which included a single-blind randomized controlled phase 2/3 trial of AZD1222 (ChAdOx1 nCoV-19) in healthy adults. For TCRbeta chain sequencing, PBMC samples were collected from trial participants at day 0 and at day 28 after the second dose. After removal of 1 base from V and 8 bases from J, the junction retains 5 bases not matched to a gene. From the cysteine through the phenylalanine, the CDR3 covers 13 amino acids. Only the CDR3 region is kept as DNA, spanning 39 bases read in frame from base 1. CDR1 and CDR2 were assigned from the germline V gene (reference sequence) as GTSNPN and SVGIG.

For this clone: This receptor's antigen is unknown. Base qualities are missing; no much larger clone stands one base away.

The clonotype originates from an adult who received the AZD1222 COVID-19 vaccine. The sequences come from peripheral blood, collected 28 days after the second AZD1222 dose. Recombination joined TRBV30 with TRBJ1-2; 9 middle bases align to TRBD1. CDR3 reads: CAWSADRGGGYTF. In nucleotides, the sequence is TGTGCCTGGAGTGCGGACAGGGGTGGCGGCTACACCTTC.